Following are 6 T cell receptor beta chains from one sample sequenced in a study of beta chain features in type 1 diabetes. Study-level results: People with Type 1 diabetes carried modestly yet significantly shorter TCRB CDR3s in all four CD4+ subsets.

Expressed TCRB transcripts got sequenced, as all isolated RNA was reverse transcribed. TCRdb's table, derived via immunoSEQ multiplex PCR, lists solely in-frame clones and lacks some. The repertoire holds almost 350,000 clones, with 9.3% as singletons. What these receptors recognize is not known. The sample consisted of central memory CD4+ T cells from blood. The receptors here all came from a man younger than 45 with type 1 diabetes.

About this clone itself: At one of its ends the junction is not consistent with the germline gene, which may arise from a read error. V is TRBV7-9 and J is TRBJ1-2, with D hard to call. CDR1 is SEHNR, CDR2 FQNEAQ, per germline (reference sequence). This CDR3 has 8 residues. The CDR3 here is CASSRDLF. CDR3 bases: TGTGCCAGCAGCCGAGACCTGTTT.

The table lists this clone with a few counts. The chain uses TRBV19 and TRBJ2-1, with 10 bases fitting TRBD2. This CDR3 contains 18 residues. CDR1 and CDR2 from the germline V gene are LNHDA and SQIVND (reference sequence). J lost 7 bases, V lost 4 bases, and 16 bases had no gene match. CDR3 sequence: CASSTWVAGGPGENEQFF. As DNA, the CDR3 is TGTGCCAGTAGTACATGGGTAGCGGGGGGCCCGGGTGAGAATGAGCAGTTCTTC.

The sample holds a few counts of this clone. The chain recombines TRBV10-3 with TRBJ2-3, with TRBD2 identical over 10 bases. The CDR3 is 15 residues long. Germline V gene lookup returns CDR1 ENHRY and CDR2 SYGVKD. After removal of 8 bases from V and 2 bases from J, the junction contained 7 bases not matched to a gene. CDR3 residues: CAIGLAGAPTDTQYF. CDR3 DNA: TGTGCCATCGGGCTAGCGGGGGCCCCCACAGATACGCAGTATTTT.

This chain's CDR3 is CASSPPSNRDHEQYF. The DNA of the CDR3 is TGTGCCAGCTCACCACCTTCCAATCGGGACCACGAGCAGTACTTC. The rearrangement links TRBV18 to TRBJ2-7; D could derive from TRBD1 or TRBD2 (5 bases each). This CDR3 spans 15 amino acids. Trimming took off 0 bases at V and 5 bases at J, with 14 bases between the two ends. Germline values: CDR1 KGHSH, CDR2 LQKENI.

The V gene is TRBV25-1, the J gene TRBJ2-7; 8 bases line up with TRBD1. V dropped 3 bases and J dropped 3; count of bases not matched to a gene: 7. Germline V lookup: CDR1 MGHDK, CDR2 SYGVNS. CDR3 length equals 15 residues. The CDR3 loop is CASSDPGTGDYEQYF. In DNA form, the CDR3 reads TGTGCCAGCAGTGATCCGGGGACAGGAGACTACGAGCAGTACTTC.

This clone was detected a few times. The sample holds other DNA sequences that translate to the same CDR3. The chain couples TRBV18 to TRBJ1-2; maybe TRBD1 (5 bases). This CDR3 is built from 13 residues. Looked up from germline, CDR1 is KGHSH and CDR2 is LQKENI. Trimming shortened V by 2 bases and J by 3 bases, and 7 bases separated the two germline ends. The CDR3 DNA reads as TGTGCCAGCTCACCAGGGGGAGACTATGGCTACACCTTC. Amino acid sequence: CASSPGGDYGYTF.